These 2 T cell receptor beta chains were all obtained from the same sample, sequenced in a study of shared clonotypes between healthy human individuals. Libraries were prepared by immunoSEQ multiplex PCR; TCRdb keeps only in-frame clonotypes and omits some of them. The sample yields 450,000 to 500,000 clones, approximately 82% seen once. The sequencing input was PBMCs. These receptor sequences come from a middle-aged woman in good health. Some clones in this sample may be carry-over from other donors' samples.

This rearrangement joins TRBV28 to TRBJ2-5; D unresolved. From germline, CDR1 is MDHEN and CDR2 SYDVKM. The CDR3 consists of 14 residues. V lost 7 bases and J lost 1, with 13 bases in between. The CDR3 DNA reads TGTGCCAGCACTATCCGGTGGGGCCAAGAGACCCAGTACTTC. Protein: CASTIRWGQETQYF. Full variable domain (missing parts from reference TRBV28 and TRBJ2-5): DVKVTQSSRYLVKRTGEKVFLECVQDMDHENMFWYRQDPGLGLRLIYFSYDVKMKEKGDIPEGYSVSREKKERFSLILESASTNQTSMYLCASTIRWGQETQYFGPGTRLLVL.

The chain links TRBV7-8 to TRBJ2-1; a possible D gene is TRBD2 (5 bases). This CDR3 comprises 17 residues. V was clipped by 5 bases and J by 2 bases, with 19 bases between them. Germline CDR1 is SGHVS and CDR2 is FQNEAQ. The CDR3 nucleotides are TGTGCCAGCAGCCCCCGATCCCCCCCGGGGACCTACAATGAGCAGTTCTTC. Translated: CASSPRSPPGTYNEQFF.